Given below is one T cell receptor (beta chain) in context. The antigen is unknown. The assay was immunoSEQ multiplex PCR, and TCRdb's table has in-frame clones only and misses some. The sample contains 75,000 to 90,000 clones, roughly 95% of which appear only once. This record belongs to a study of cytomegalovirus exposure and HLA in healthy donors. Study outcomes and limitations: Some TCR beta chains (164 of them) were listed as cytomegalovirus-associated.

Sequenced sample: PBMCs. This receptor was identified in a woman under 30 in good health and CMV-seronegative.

The CDR3 reads CASSGTPGGWGTEAFF. Written as DNA, the CDR3 is TGTGCCAGCAGCGGAACTCCAGGGGGCTGGGGCACTGAAGCTTTCTTT. The chain uses TRBV9 and TRBJ1-1; 8 bases are a match to TRBD1. Trimming at V came to 3 bases and at J to 4 bases, leaving 11 bases not matched to a gene. CDR3 length equals 16 residues. Looked up from germline, CDR1 is SGDLS and CDR2 is YYNGEE. The full variable domain, its missing parts supplied by reference TRBV9 and TRBJ1-1, is DSGVTQTPKHLITATGQRVTLRCSPRSGDLSVYWYQQSLDQGLQFLIQYYNGEERAKGNILERFSAQQFPDLHSELNLSSLELGDSALYFCASSGTPGGWGTEAFFGQGTRLTVV.